These T cell receptor beta chains were read from a single sample in a study of blood T cell repertoires in COVID-19. Sequencing was performed with immunoSEQ multiplex PCR; in TCRdb, only in-frame clones are kept and a portion is missing. The table has 200,000 to 250,000 clones, 80% seen once. The sequencing sample was made of peripheral blood. The origin of the receptors is a human donor in a cohort sampled during active COVID-19. Both conserved end residues are part of each CDR3. A D gene is named only where the DNA matches it firmly. Size values are once, few and many counts, or a class for expanded clones, and some rows have none.

d_call	v_call	clone_size	j_call	cdr3_nt	cdr3_aa
NA	TRBV6-6	NA	TRBJ2-1	TGTGCCAGCAGACTATACAATGAGCAGTTCTTC	CASRLYNEQFF
TRBD1	TRBV7-9	NA	TRBJ2-1	TGTGCCAGCAGCTTAAAGGGTCCCGGACAGGGAGGCAATGAGCAGTTCTTC	CASSLKGPGQGGNEQFF
NA	TRBV25-1	NA	TRBJ2-3	TGTGCCAGCAGCCCCCCCGCTAGTGCAGATACGCAGTATTTT	CASSPPASADTQYF
NA	TRBV3-1/TRBV3-2	NA	TRBJ2-7	TGTGCCAGCAGCCAAGGGACAGTCTACGAGCAGTACTTC	CASSQGTVYEQYF
NA	TRBV10-3	NA	TRBJ2-2	TGTGCCATCAGAAGCTTGGAGCCCACCGGGGAGCTGTTTTTT	CAIRSLEPTGELFF
NA	TRBV14	once	TRBJ1-2	TGTGCCAGCAGCCAAGACGTTGGGGGCGGTTCGCGTGGCTACACCTTC	CASSQDVGGGSRGYTF
TRBD1	TRBV18	NA	TRBJ2-7	TGTGCCAGCTCATTTGGACAGGGTAAGAACGAGCAGTACTTC	CASSFGQGKNEQYF
TRBD2	TRBV4-3	NA	TRBJ2-7	TGCGCCAGCAGCCAAGGGGGGGGCTCCTACGAGCAGTACTTC	CASSQGGGSYEQYF
NA	TRBV5-4	NA	TRBJ1-5	TGTGCCAGCTCCAGGGGCCCGGGGAGCAATCAGCCCCAGCATTTT	CASSRGPGSNQPQHF
NA	TRBV7-9	NA	TRBJ1-6	TGTGCCAGCAGCTTAGGACAGAATTCACCCCTCCACTTT	CASSLGQNSPLHF
NA	TRBV5-4	few	TRBJ1-2	TGTGCCAGCAGCTTCACAGGCTATGGCTACACCTTC	CASSFTGYGYTF
NA	TRBV4-3	NA	TRBJ1-3	TGCGCCAGCAGCCCAAGACTACCGGGCTCCTCTGGAAACACCATATATTTT	CASSPRLPGSSGNTIYF
TRBD1	TRBV10-2	NA	TRBJ1-1	TGCGCCAGCAGTGCCGCTCGGACAGGGGGTGTGAACACTGAAGCTTTCTTT	CASSAARTGGVNTEAFF
NA	TRBV15	few	TRBJ2-3	TGTGCCACCAGCAGAGCCAGGGGGGTCACAGATACGCAGTATTTT	CATSRARGVTDTQYF
NA	TRBV5-6	few	TRBJ1-2	TGTGCCAGCAGCTTGGTTAACAGAGCCAACTATGGCTACACCTTC	CASSLVNRANYGYTF
NA	TRBV5-1	NA	TRBJ1-1	TGCGCCAGCAGCACCTCCGGGACGGGGGGGACTGAAGCTTTCTTT	CASSTSGTGGTEAFF
NA	TRBV2	NA	TRBJ2-3	TGTGCCAGCAAGGGGGGGAGCACAGATACGCAGTATTTT	CASKGGSTDTQYF
TRBD1	TRBV6-6	NA	TRBJ1-5	TGTGCCAGCACTTCACGGGACAGAAATCAGCCCCAGCATTTT	CASTSRDRNQPQHF
NA	TRBV6-4	NA	TRBJ2-2	TGTGCCAGCAGTGAGTTGGGGGGCACCGGGGAGCTGTTTTTT	CASSELGGTGELFF
NA	TRBV5-1	NA	TRBJ2-5	TGCGCCAGCAGTCACGCCGACGGGATCCAAGAGACCCAGTACTTC	CASSHADGIQETQYF
NA	TRBV18	few	TRBJ1-2	TGTGCCAGCTCACCATTGCAGGGGAGAGAGGATGGCTACACCTTC	CASSPLQGREDGYTF
NA	TRBV11-2	NA	TRBJ1-1	TGTGCCAGCAGCCCCGGTGCGGGAACCTACACTGAAGCTTTCTTT	CASSPGAGTYTEAFF
NA	TRBV30	NA	TRBJ2-7	TGTGCCTGGAGTCAGCCGACAGGTTCCAAATACGAGCAGTACTTC	CAWSQPTGSKYEQYF
NA	TRBV2	NA	TRBJ2-3	TGTGCCGCAGGGCTTGGGGGAGGGGGAGATACGCAGTATTTT	CAAGLGGGGDTQYF
NA	TRBV9	NA	TRBJ1-6	TGTGCCAGCAGGGCGGGGAATGACTATAATTCACCCCTCCACTTT	CASRAGNDYNSPLHF
NA	TRBV5-5	few	TRBJ1-5	TGTGCCAGCAGCTTGATGGGGGGGCATAATCAGCCCCAGCATTTT	CASSLMGGHNQPQHF
TRBD1	TRBV12-5	NA	TRBJ1-1	TGTGCTAGTGGTTGGACAGGGGGAACTGAAGCTTTCTTT	CASGWTGGTEAFF
TRBD2	TRBV18	once	TRBJ2-1	TGTGCCAGCTCACGACTAGCGGGCTCCTACAATGAGCAGTTCTTC	CASSRLAGSYNEQFF
TRBD1	TRBV6-1	NA	TRBJ1-6	TGTGCCAGCAGTGAAAATAGCAACAGGGGCAATTCACCCCTCCACTTT	CASSENSNRGNSPLHF
TRBD2	TRBV4-1	NA	TRBJ2-3	TGCGCCAGCAGCCAAGAGGAAGCGGGAGGGCGGAGGACGCAGTATTTT	CASSQEEAGGRRTQYF
NA	TRBV5-4	NA	TRBJ2-4	TGTGCCAGCAGCACCGTAGCCCGGGGGAACATTCAGTACTTC	CASSTVARGNIQYF
TRBD1	TRBV7-8	NA	TRBJ1-1	TGTGCCAGCAGCTTAGGAGGGAACAGGGGGTGGACTGAAGCTTTCTTT	CASSLGGNRGWTEAFF
NA	TRBV6-2/TRBV6-3	NA	TRBJ1-1	TGTGCCAGCAGTTACCTCGGGGACACTGAAGCTTTCTTT	CASSYLGDTEAFF
TRBD1	TRBV5-1	NA	TRBJ1-2	TGCGCCAGCAGCTTGTATACAGGGGTGGGCTATGGCTACACCTTC	CASSLYTGVGYGYTF
TRBD1	TRBV9	NA	TRBJ2-3	TGTGCCAGCAGCGGCCGGACAGGGGAAATCGGCACAGATACGCAGTATTTT	CASSGRTGEIGTDTQYF
TRBD2	TRBV30	few	TRBJ2-5	TGTGCCTGGGGGGGACTAGCGGGACTCGCCCAAGAGACCCAGTACTTC	CAWGGLAGLAQETQYF
TRBD2	TRBV3-1/TRBV3-2	NA	TRBJ2-7	TGTGCCAGCAGCCACTTAGGACTAGAGCCCGAGCAGTACTTC	CASSHLGLEPEQYF